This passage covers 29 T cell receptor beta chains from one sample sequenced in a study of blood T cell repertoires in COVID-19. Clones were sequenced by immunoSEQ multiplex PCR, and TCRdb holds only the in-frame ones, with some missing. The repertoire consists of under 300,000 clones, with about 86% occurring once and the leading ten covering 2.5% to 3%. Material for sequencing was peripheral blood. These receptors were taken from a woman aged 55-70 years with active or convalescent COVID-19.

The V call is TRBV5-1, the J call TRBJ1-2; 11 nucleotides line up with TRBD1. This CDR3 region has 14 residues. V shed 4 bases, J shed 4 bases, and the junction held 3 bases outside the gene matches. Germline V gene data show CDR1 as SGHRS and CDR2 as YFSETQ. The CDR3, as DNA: TGCGCCAGCAGCACCGGGACAGGGGGCTATGGCTACACCTTC. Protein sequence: CASSTGTGGYGYTF.

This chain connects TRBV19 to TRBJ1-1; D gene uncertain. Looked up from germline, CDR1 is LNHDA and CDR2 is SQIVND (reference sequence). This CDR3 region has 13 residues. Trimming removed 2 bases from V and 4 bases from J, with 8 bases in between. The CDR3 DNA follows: TGTGCCAGTAGTATAACTCTTGGCACTGAAGCTTTCTTT. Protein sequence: CASSITLGTEAFF.

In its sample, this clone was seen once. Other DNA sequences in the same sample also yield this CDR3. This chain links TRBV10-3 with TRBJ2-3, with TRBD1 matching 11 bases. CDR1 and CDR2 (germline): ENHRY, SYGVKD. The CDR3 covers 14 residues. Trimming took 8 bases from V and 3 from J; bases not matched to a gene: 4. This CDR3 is CAILRDRGTDTQYF. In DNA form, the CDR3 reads TGTGCCATCCTAAGGGACAGGGGGACAGATACGCAGTATTTT.

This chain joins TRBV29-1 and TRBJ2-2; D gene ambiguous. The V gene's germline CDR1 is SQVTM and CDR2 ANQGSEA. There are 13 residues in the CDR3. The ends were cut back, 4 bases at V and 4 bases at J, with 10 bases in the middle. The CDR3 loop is CSVGRQLTGELFF. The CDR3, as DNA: TGCAGCGTTGGGCGGCAGCTCACCGGGGAGCTGTTTTTT.

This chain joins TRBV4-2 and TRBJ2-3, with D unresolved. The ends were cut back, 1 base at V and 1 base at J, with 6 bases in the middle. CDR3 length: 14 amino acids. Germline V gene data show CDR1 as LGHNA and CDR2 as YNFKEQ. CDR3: CASSQASGTDTQYF. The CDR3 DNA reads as TGTGCCAGCAGCCAAGCATCGGGCACAGATACGCAGTATTTT.

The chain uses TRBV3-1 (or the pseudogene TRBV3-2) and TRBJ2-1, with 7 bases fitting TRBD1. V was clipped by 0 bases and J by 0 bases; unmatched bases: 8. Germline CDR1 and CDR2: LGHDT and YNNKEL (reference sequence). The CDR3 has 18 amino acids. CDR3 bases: TGTGCCAGCAGCCAAGATCAGAGACAGGGTAGCTCCTACAATGAGCAGTTCTTC. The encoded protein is CASSQDQRQGSSYNEQFF.

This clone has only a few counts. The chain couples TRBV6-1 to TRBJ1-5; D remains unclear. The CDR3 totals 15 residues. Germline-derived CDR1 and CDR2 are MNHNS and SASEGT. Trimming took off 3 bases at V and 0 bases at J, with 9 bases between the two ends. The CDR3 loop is CASSDGVYSNQPQHF. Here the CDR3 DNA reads TGTGCCAGCAGTGACGGGGTCTATAGCAATCAGCCCCAGCATTTT.

The CDR3 coding sequence is TGTGCCAGTAGCCCTAGGACACATAGCAATCAGCCCCAGCATTTT. The encoded protein is CASSPRTHSNQPQHF. The gene calls are TRBV19 and TRBJ1-5; D might be TRBD1 (5 bases). V was shortened by 6 bases and J by 0 bases, with 12 bases between the two germline ends. The germline CDR1 and CDR2 sequences are LNHDA and SQIVND (reference sequence). The CDR3 sequence is 15 residues long.

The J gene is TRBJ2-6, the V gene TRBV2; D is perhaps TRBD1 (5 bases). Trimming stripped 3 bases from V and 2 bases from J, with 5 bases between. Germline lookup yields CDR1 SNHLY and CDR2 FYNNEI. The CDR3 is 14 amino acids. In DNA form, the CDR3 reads TGTGCCAGCAGTGACAGGGCTGGGGCCAACGTCCTGACTTTC. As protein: CASSDRAGANVLTF.

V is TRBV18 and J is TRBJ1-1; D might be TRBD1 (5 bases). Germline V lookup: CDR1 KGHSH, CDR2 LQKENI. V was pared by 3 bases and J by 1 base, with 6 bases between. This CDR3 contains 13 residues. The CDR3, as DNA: TGTGCCAGCTCACCCCAGGGGAACACTGAAGCTTTCTTT. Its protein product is CASSPQGNTEAFF. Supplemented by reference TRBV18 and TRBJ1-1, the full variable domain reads NAGVMQNPRHLVRRRGQEARLRCSPMKGHSHVYWYRQLPEEGLKFMVYLQKENIIDESGMPKERFSAEFPKEGPSILRIQQVVRGDSAAYFCASSPQGNTEAFFGQGTRLTVV.

In DNA form, the CDR3 reads TGTGCCAGCAGCGCGGACAGGGCCAACGTCCTGACTTTC. It translates to CASSADRANVLTF. The chain is built from TRBV7-9 and TRBJ2-6; the D gene is possibly TRBD1 (5 bases). The V gene lost 5 bases and the J gene lost 5 bases, with 7 bases spanning the gap. The germline CDR1 and CDR2 sequences are SEHNR and FQNEAQ (reference sequence). The length of the CDR3 is 13 residues.

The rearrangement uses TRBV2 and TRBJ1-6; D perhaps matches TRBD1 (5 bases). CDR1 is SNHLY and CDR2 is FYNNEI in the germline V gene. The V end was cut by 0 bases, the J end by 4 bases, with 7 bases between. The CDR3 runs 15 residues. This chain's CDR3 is CASSEAQVYNSPLHF. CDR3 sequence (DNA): TGTGCCAGCAGTGAAGCACAGGTTTATAATTCACCCCTCCACTTT.

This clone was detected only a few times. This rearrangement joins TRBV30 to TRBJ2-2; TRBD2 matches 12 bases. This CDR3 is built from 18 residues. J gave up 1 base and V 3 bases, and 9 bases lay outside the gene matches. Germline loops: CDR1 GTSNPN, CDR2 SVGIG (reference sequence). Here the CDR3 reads CAWRDWTSGDMNTGELFF. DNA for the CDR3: TGTGCCTGGAGGGATTGGACTAGCGGGGATATGAACACCGGGGAGCTGTTTTTT.

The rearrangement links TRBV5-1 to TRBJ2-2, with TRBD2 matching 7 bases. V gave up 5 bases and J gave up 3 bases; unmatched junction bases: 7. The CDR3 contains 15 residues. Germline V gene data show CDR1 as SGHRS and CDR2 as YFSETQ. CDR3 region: CASRWGGVDTGELFF. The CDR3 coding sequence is TGCGCCAGCAGATGGGGGGGAGTGGACACCGGGGAGCTGTTTTTT.

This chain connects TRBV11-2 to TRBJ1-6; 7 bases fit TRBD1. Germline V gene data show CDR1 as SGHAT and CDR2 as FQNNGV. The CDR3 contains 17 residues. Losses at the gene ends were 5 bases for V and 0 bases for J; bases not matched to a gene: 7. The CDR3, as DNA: TGTGCCAGCAGCCCTGGGACAGCGAGCTCCTATAATTCACCCCTCCACTTT. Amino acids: CASSPGTASSYNSPLHF. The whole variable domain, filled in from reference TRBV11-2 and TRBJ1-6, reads EAGVAQSPRYKIIEKRQSVAFWCNPISGHATLYWYQQILGQGPKLLIQFQNNGVVDDSQLPKDRFSAERLKGVDSTLKIQPAKLEDSAVYLCASSPGTASSYNSPLHFGNGTRLTVT.

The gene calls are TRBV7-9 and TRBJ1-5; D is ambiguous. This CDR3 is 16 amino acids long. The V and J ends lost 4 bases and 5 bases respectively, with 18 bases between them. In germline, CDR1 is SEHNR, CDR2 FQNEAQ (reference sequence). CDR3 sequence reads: CASSSHRGPRDQPQHF. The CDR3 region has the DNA TGTGCCAGCAGCTCCCACCGGGGTCCCCGAGATCAGCCCCAGCATTTT.

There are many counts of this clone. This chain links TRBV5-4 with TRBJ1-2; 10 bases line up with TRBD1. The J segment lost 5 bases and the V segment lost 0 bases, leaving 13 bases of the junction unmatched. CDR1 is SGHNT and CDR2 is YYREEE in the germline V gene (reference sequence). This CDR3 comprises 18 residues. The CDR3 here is CASSLGAGQGLLGYGYTF. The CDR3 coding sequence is TGTGCCAGCAGCTTGGGAGCGGGACAGGGGCTACTTGGATATGGCTACACCTTC.

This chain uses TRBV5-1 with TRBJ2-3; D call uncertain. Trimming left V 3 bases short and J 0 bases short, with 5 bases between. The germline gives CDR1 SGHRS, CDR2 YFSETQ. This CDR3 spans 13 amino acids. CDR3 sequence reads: CASSSTSTDTQYF. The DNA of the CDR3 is TGCGCCAGCAGCTCGACTAGCACAGATACGCAGTATTTT.

For the CDR3, the DNA is TGTGCCAGCAGTTCCACAGGGAGTGAGCAGTTCTTC. Translated, it gives CASSSTGSEQFF. The chain carries TRBV12-3 or TRBV12-4 and TRBJ2-1; a weak D match, TRBD1 (6 bases). The V end lost 4 bases, the J end lost 9 bases, and 10 bases lay between the germline ends. This CDR3 contains 12 residues.

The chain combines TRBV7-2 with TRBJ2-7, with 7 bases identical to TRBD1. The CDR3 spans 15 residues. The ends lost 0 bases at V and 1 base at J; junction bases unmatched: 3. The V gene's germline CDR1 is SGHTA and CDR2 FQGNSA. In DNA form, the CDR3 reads TGTGCCAGCAGCTTAGCGCCAGGGGGTTCCTACGAGCAGTACTTC. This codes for CASSLAPGGSYEQYF.

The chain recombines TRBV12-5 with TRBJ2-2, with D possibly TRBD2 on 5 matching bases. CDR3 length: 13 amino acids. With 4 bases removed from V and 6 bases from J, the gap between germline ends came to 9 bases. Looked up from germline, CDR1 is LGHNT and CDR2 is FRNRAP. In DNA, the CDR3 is TGTGCTAGTGGTTGGGGAGTGTCCGGGGAGCTGTTTTTT. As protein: CASGWGVSGELFF.

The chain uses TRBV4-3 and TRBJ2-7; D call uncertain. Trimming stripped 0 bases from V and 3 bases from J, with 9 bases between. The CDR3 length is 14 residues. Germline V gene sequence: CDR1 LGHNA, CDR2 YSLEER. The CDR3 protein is CASSQDSHHYEQYF. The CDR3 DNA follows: TGCGCCAGCAGCCAAGATAGCCACCACTACGAGCAGTACTTC.

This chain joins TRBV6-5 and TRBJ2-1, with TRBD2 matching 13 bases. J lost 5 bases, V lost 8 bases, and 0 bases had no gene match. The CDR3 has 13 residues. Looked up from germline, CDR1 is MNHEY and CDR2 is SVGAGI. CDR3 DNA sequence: TGTGCCAGCGGGACTAGCGGGGACAATGAGCAGTTCTTC. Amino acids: CASGTSGDNEQFF.

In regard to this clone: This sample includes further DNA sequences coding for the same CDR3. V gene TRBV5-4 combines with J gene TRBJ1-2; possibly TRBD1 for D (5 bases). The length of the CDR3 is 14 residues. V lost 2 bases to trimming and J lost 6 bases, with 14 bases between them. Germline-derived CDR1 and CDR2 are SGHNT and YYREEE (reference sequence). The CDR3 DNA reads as TGTGCCAGCAGCTTCAGTGCGGGACTTGATGGCTACACCTTC. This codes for CASSFSAGLDGYTF.

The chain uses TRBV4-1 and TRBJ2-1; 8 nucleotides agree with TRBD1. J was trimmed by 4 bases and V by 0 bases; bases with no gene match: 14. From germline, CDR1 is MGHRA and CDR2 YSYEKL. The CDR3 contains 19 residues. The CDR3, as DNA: TGCGCCAGCAGCCAAGATCGGGGGTCAGACAGGGGCTCTTACAATGAGCAGTTCTTC. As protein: CASSQDRGSDRGSYNEQFF.

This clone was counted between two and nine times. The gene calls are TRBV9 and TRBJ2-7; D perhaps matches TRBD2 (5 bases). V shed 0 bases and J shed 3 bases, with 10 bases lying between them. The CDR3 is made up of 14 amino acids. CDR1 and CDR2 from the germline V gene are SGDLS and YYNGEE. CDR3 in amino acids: CASSVGTGNYEQYF. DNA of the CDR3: TGTGCCAGCAGCGTAGGTACGGGGAACTACGAGCAGTACTTC.

In DNA, the CDR3 is TGCGCCAGCAGCCCGGGAGGACTAGCCGAGCTCAATGAGCAGTTCTTC. Its protein is CASSPGGLAELNEQFF. V and J are TRBV5-1 and TRBJ2-1; 8 bases line up with TRBD2. Looked up from germline, CDR1 is SGHRS and CDR2 is YFSETQ. V lost 4 bases and J lost 6; bases outside the gene matches: 12. This CDR3 spans 16 amino acids.

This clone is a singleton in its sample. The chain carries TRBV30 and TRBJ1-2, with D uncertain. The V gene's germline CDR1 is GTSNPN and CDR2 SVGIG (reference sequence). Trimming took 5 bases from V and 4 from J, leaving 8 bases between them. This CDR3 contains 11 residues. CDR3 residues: CAWAPSYGYTF. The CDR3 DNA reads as TGTGCCTGGGCCCCATCCTATGGCTACACCTTC.

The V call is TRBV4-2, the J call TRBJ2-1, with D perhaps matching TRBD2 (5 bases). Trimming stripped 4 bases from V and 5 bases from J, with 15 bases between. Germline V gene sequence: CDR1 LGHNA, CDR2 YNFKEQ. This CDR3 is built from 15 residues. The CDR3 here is CASSLRPTGNNEQFF. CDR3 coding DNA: TGTGCCAGCAGCCTGCGGCCCACGGGAAACAATGAGCAGTTCTTC.